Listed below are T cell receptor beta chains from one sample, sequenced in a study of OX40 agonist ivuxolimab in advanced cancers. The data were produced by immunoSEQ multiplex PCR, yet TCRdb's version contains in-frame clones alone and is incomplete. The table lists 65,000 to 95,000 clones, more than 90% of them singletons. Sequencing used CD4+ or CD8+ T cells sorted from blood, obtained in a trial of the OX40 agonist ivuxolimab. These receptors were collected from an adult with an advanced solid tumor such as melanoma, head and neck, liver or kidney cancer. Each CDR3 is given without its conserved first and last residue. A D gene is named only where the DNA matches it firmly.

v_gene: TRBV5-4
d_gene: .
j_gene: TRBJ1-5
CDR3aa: ASSLDPHNQPQH

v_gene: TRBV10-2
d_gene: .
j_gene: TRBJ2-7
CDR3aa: ASSLNRVSYEQY

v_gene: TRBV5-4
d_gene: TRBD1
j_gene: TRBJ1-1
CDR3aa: ASSRPQGGMNTEAF

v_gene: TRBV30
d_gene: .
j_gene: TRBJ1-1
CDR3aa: AWTEQMNTEAF

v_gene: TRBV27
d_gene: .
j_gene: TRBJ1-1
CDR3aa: ASSLEVNTEAF

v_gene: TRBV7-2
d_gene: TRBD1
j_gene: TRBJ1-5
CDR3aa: ASSFGTGRLQPQH

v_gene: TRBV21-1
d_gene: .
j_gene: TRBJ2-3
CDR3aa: ASSPKGGLAGELTDTQY

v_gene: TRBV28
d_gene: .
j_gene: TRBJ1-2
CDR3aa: ASSPQRNPNYGYT

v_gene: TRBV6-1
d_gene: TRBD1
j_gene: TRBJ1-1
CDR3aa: ASSLGQGYEAF

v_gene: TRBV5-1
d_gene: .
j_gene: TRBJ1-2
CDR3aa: ASSLDRNYGYT

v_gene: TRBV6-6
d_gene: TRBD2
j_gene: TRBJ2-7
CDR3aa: ASKRLAIPYEQY

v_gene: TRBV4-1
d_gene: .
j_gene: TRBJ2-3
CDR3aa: ASSPLSADTQY

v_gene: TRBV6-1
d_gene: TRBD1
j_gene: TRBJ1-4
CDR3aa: ASSEGRPGQPNEKLF

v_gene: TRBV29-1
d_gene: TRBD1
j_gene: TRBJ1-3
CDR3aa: STRGQGGGNTIY

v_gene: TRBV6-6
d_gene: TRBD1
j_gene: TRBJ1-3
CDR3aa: ASSDRAGNTIY

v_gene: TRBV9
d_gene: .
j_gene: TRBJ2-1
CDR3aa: ASSVVVTGAQF

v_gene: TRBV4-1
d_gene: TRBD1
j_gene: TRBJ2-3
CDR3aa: ASSQDTPRQGARDTQY

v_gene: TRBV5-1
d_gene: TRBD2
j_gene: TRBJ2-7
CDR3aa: ASSVSGSDEQY

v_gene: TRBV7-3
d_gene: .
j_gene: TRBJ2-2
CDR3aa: ASSIQHNTGELF

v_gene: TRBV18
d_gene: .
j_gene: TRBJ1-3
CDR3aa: ASSQGPGGSGNTIY

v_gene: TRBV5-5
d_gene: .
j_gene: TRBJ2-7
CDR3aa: ASSGIGGSSYEQY

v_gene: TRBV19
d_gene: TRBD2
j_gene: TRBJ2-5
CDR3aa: ASSTGLAGGETQY

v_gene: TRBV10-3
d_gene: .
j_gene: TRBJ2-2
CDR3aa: AISEWGGELF

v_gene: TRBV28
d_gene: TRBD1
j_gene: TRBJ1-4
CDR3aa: ASSSSGQGNEKLF

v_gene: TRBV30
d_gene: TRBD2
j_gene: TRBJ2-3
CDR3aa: AMGQGLAGAPHLRTDTQY

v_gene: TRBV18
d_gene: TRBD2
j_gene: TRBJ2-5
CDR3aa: ASSPILAGGQETQY

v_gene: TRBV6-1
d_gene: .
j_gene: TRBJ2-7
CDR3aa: ASSDFGTVYEQY

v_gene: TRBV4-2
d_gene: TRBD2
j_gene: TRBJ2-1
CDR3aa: ASSPGTSGSSRL

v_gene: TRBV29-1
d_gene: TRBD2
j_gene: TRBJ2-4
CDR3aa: SVVLAGEGIQY

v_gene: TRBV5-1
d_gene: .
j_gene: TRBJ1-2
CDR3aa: ASSLETGSYDGYT

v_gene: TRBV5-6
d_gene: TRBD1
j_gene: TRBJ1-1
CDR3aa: ASSVDRGLNTEAF